The 18 T cell receptor beta chains reported below all come from one sample, sequenced in a study of blood T cell repertoires in COVID-19. Using immunoSEQ multiplex PCR, the repertoire was profiled, and TCRdb retains in-frame clones only, with some absent. The sample holds about 160,000 clones; 75% to 80% are singletons and the top ten take over 11%. Specimen: peripheral blood. These receptors were collected from a woman at least 80 years old with acute or convalescent COVID-19.

The table lists this clone with a few counts. V gene TRBV30 combines with J gene TRBJ1-3; unclear D gene. The germline V gene has CDR1 GTSNPN and CDR2 SVGIG (reference sequence). V was shortened by 1 base and J by 4 bases, with 8 bases between the two germline ends. This CDR3 region has 13 residues. This CDR3 reads CAWSETPGNTIYF. CDR3 nucleotide sequence: TGTGCCTGGAGTGAGACACCCGGAAACACCATATATTTT.

The chain is built from TRBV5-1 and TRBJ2-5, with a possible D match to TRBD2 (5 bases). The CDR3 spans 13 residues. CDR1 and CDR2 (germline): SGHRS, YFSETQ. V was clipped by 0 bases and J by 3 bases, with 6 bases between them. The CDR3 bases are TGCGCCAGCAGCTTGGGGGGAGAAGAGACCCAGTACTTC. Protein product: CASSLGGEETQYF.

This chain uses TRBV5-1 with TRBJ2-1; D perhaps matches TRBD2 (5 bases). The ends were cut back, 4 bases at V and 6 bases at J, with 17 bases in the middle. The CDR3 is 15 residues long. Germline-derived CDR1 and CDR2 are SGHRS and YFSETQ. CDR3 bases: TGCGCCAGCAGCCTACCGACCGGGATGGCCAATGAGCAGTTCTTC. Amino acid sequence: CASSLPTGMANEQFF.

The chain uses TRBV7-2 and TRBJ2-3, with D unresolved. V was pared by 5 bases and J by 6 bases, with 9 bases between. The CDR3 totals 12 residues. CDR1 and CDR2 from the germline V gene are SGHTA and FQGNSA. CDR3 nucleotides: TGTGCCAGCAGCCACTCGCGGGATACGCAGTATTTT. Encoded protein: CASSHSRDTQYF.

The chain joins TRBV9 to TRBJ2-1; TRBD2 matches at 8 bases. The J segment lost 3 bases and the V segment lost 0 bases, leaving 2 bases of the junction unmatched. The CDR3 has 15 residues. Germline CDR1 is SGDLS and CDR2 is YYNGEE. The CDR3 reads CASSVGRGVYNEQFF. The CDR3 coding sequence is TGTGCCAGCAGCGTAGGGCGGGGGGTCTACAATGAGCAGTTCTTC.

The V call is TRBV4-1, the J call TRBJ2-1; TRBD1 is a possible D gene (7 bases). The V end was cut by 8 bases, the J end by 0 bases, with 14 bases between. The CDR3 extends over 15 amino acids. Per germline, CDR1 MGHRA and CDR2 YSYEKL. The CDR3 nucleotides are TGCGCCAGCGCGGCGGGACAGAGCTCCTACAATGAGCAGTTCTTC. Protein sequence: CASAAGQSSYNEQFF.

The rearrangement uses TRBV7-2 and TRBJ2-7; 7 positions agree with TRBD1. Per germline, CDR1 SGHTA and CDR2 FQGNSA. V lost 3 bases and J lost 2; bases outside the gene matches: 7. CDR3 size: 15 residues. CDR3 sequence: CASSFDRDLAYEQYF. DNA of the CDR3: TGTGCCAGCAGCTTCGACAGGGATCTCGCCTACGAGCAGTACTTC.

The V gene is TRBV28, the J gene TRBJ1-1; tentative D call: TRBD1 (6 bases). V lost 8 bases and J 4 bases, leaving 14 bases between the germline ends. Germline V gives CDR1 MDHEN, CDR2 SYDVKM. The CDR3 consists of 13 residues. CDR3 in amino acids: CASLGQPGTEAFF. For the CDR3, the DNA is TGTGCCAGCTTAGGACAGCCCGGCACTGAAGCTTTCTTT.

This clone was observed at least ten times. The rearrangement links TRBV4-2 to TRBJ1-2, with D maybe TRBD1 (6 bases). The germline gives CDR1 LGHNA, CDR2 YNFKEQ. Trimming pared 4 bases from V and 4 bases from J, leaving 13 bases between. The CDR3 loop spans 14 amino acids. The DNA for the CDR3 is TGTGCCAGCAGCCGCTTCAGGGGAATCTATGGCTACACCTTC. This translates into CASSRFRGIYGYTF.

The chain is built from TRBV3-1 (or the pseudogene TRBV3-2) and TRBJ2-6, with TRBD1 identical over 11 bases. With V trimmed by 6 bases and J by 0 bases, 4 bases remained unmatched. There are 17 residues in the CDR3. Germline V lookup: CDR1 LGHDT, CDR2 YNNKEL (reference sequence). DNA of the CDR3: TGTGCCAGCAGTCGCGGGACAGGGGGCTCTGGGGCCAACGTCCTGACTTTC. Translated: CASSRGTGGSGANVLTF.

This clone has only a few counts. V usage is TRBV6-5 and J usage is TRBJ2-1; D is unclear. Per the germline V gene, CDR1 is MNHEY and CDR2 is SVGAGI. This CDR3 contains 14 residues. The ends were cut back, 7 bases at V and 8 bases at J, with 18 bases in the middle. CDR3 residues: CASMLQRPEDEQFF. In nucleotides, the CDR3 is TGTGCCAGCATGTTGCAGCGCCCTGAGGATGAGCAGTTCTTC.

This sequence joins TRBV3-1 (or the pseudogene TRBV3-2) and TRBJ2-5; weak D call: TRBD2 (7 bases). V was cut by 0 bases and J by 2 bases, with 16 bases left in between. Germline CDR1 LGHDT, CDR2 YNNKEL (reference sequence). This CDR3 spans 17 amino acids. CDR3 loop: CASSQEGGAFSQETQYF. Written as DNA, the CDR3 is TGTGCCAGCAGCCAAGAGGGGGGGGCTTTCTCTCAAGAGACCCAGTACTTC.

Only a few counts were recorded for this clone. The genes are TRBV29-1 and TRBJ1-3, with no clear D. With 4 bases removed from V and 1 base from J, the gap between germline ends came to 5 bases. CDR1 and CDR2 (germline): SQVTM, ANQGSEA. The CDR3 spans 12 residues. DNA for the CDR3: TGCAGCGTTGCCCAGTCTGGAAACACCATATATTTT. It codes for CSVAQSGNTIYF.

Only one count was recorded for this clone. This chain connects TRBV4-2 to TRBJ1-4; unclear D gene. The CDR3 contains 14 residues. Germline values: CDR1 LGHNA, CDR2 YNFKEQ. V was shortened by 3 bases and J by 5 bases, with 10 bases between the two germline ends. Here the CDR3 DNA reads TGTGCCAGCAGCCATGCAGACGGGAATGAAAAACTGTTTTTT. Protein sequence: CASSHADGNEKLFF.

The rearrangement links TRBV5-5 to TRBJ1-1; TRBD1 is a possible D gene (5 bases). The CDR3 spans 11 residues. Germline values: CDR1 SGHKS, CDR2 YYEKEE (reference sequence). V was cut by 4 bases and J by 8 bases, with 9 bases left in between. CDR3 DNA sequence: TGTGCCAGCAGCCGTGGGGCAGAAGCTTTCTTT. It yields the protein CASSRGAEAFF.

The chain combines TRBV27 with TRBJ1-3; 7 nucleotides match TRBD1. The CDR3 runs to 15 residues. After removal of 4 bases from V and 3 bases from J, the junction contained 6 bases not matched to a gene. CDR1 and CDR2 (germline): MNHEY, SMNVEV (reference sequence). The DNA of the CDR3 is TGTGCCAGCAGTTCCCACAGGGGAGTTGGAAACACCATATATTTT. Amino acids: CASSSHRGVGNTIYF.

The chain recombines TRBV5-1 with TRBJ2-3, with a tentative D call TRBD2 (5 bases). The CDR3 length is 14 residues. The V end lost 2 bases, the J end lost 2 bases, and 9 bases lay between the germline ends. CDR1 and CDR2 from the germline V gene are SGHRS and YFSETQ. CDR3 loop: CASSFDYYTDTQYF. The CDR3 region has the DNA TGCGCCAGCAGCTTCGACTATTACACAGATACGCAGTATTTT.

This clone showed up just a few times. The CDR3 here is CSASPPGQFYGYTF. As DNA, the CDR3 is TGCAGTGCTAGTCCCCCCGGACAGTTCTATGGCTACACCTTC. This chain connects TRBV20-1 to TRBJ1-2; a possible D gene is TRBD1 (6 bases). The CDR3 sequence is 14 residues long. Trimming removed 3 bases from V and 4 bases from J, with 15 bases in between. Germline V lookup: CDR1 DFQATT, CDR2 SNEGSKA (reference sequence).